By frequency in the sample, the clone carrying this T cell receptor (beta chain) is medium-sized. What it recognizes is unknown. This specimen belongs to a study of immune heterogeneity within non-small cell lung tumors. Study-level points and caveats: T-cell receptor beta clonotypes at high frequency differed largely between individual patients.

Germline CDR1 reads SGDLS; CDR2 reads YYNGEE. V dropped 5 bases and J dropped 3; count of bases not matched to a gene: 7. The CDR3 length is 15 residues. Each sample used roughly 590 ng of genomic DNA from bulk tumor tissue. Biopsies that were spaced far apart were taken, several per primary tumor, during surgery. These patients got curative surgery after being newly diagnosed with untreated non-small cell lung cancer. Multiplex PCR amplified TCR beta CDR3 with 32 V and 13 J primers. One entry per CDR3 protein results from TCRdb running MiXCR on the multiplex PCR reads. The sample consists of 2,000 to 2,500 distinct CDR3 sequences, roughly a quarter of them appearing once.

The chain couples TRBV9 to TRBJ2-3; 9 bases fit TRBD1. The source material was lung tumor tissue. The receptor was derived from a man aged 60 to 69 with non-small cell lung cancer. Here the CDR3 DNA reads TGTGCCAGCAGAAAAACAGGGGGCTGGACAGATACGCAGTATTTT. It specifies CASRKTGGWTDTQYF. Together with reference TRBV9 and TRBJ2-3, the CDR3 gives the full variable domain: DSGVTQTPKHLITATGQRVTLRCSPRSGDLSVYWYQQSLDQGLQFLIQYYNGEERAKGNILERFSAQQFPDLHSELNLSSLELGDSALYFCASRKTGGWTDTQYFGPGTRLTVL.